The 16 T cell receptor beta chains in this list originate from one sample, sequenced in a study of cytomegalovirus exposure and HLA in healthy donors. Vbeta (60) and Jbeta (13) primers were used in the PCR. Repertoires were generated with immunoSEQ multiplex PCR, while TCRdb's copy carries only in-frame clones and drops some. The sample lists roughly 120,000 clones; more than 65% were seen once. The sequenced sample consisted of PBMCs. The receptors derive from a woman in her sixties in good health and CMV-seropositive.

This chain uses TRBV18 with TRBJ2-3; possible D gene TRBD1, 5 bases. The CDR3 consists of 15 residues. CDR1 is KGHSH, CDR2 LQKENI, per germline. The V end was cut by 3 bases, the J end by 4 bases, with 14 bases between. CDR3 bases: TGTGCCAGCTCACCCACAGGCTCCGGTGCAGATACGCAGTATTTT. It specifies CASSPTGSGADTQYF.

J is TRBJ2-7 and V is TRBV5-3; D gene unclear. TRBV5-3 is an ORF; its function is uncertain. The CDR3 runs 12 residues. V lost 4 bases to trimming and J lost 6 bases, with 11 bases between them. CDR3: CARSLTWAEQYF. CDR3 bases: TGTGCCAGAAGCCTGACCTGGGCCGAGCAGTACTTC.

This clone was seen more than once but under ten times. The rearrangement links TRBV15 to TRBJ2-3; D unresolved. Germline CDR1 LNHNV, CDR2 YYDKDF (reference sequence). This CDR3 has 13 residues. V shed 2 bases and J shed 3 bases, with 6 bases lying between them. In DNA, the CDR3 is TGTGCCACCAGCAGACCCCAGACAGATACGCAGTATTTT. Protein: CATSRPQTDTQYF.

V and J are TRBV29-1 and TRBJ2-2; 9 bases map to TRBD1. Germline trimming cut 5 bases from V and 7 bases from J; bases unmatched to any gene: 11. The CDR3 runs to 15 residues. The germline V gene has CDR1 SQVTM and CDR2 ANQGSEA. CDR3 residues: CSVQRGQGFGGELFF. The DNA of the CDR3 is TGCAGCGTTCAGAGGGGACAGGGATTCGGCGGGGAGCTGTTTTTT.

This clone was seen just once. This rearrangement joins TRBV7-8 to TRBJ2-1; D call uncertain. CDR3 length: 14 amino acids. From germline, CDR1 is SGHVS and CDR2 FQNEAQ. Trimming pared 4 bases from V and 5 bases from J, leaving 12 bases between. The CDR3 nucleotides read TGTGCCAGCAGCTCCCCTAGACTCAACAATGAGCAGTTCTTC. This sequence encodes CASSSPRLNNEQFF.

This clone has more than one count but fewer than ten. The V gene is TRBV7-9, the J gene TRBJ1-2; no clear D. The CDR3 loop spans 13 amino acids. V lost 1 base and J 8 bases, leaving 11 bases between the germline ends. The germline gives CDR1 SEHNR, CDR2 FQNEAQ (reference sequence). CDR3 nucleotides: TGTGCCAGCAGCTTAGATCACGTTGAGGGCTACACCTTC. Its protein is CASSLDHVEGYTF. Based on the CDR3 plus reference TRBV7-9 and TRBJ1-2, the full variable domain is DTGVSQNPRHKITKRGQNVTFRCDPISEHNRLYWYRQTLGQGPEFLTYFQNEAQLEKSRLLSDRFSAERPKGSFSTLEIQRTEQGDSAMYLCASSLDHVEGYTFGSGTRLTVV.

V gene TRBV15 combines with J gene TRBJ2-7; D remains ambiguous. CDR3 length equals 19 residues. Trimming stripped 0 bases from V and 3 bases from J, with 24 bases between. The germline CDR1 and CDR2 sequences are LNHNV and YYDKDF (reference sequence). CDR3 sequence reads: CATSRDVSSGVGVRYEQYF. As DNA, the CDR3 is TGTGCCACCAGCAGAGATGTATCGTCGGGTGTAGGCGTTCGCTACGAGCAGTACTTC.

This clone was detected a few times. At one end, the junction sequence differs from germline, possibly due to a read error. This chain links TRBV7-7 with TRBJ2-1; TRBD1 aligns across 8 bases. This CDR3 comprises 13 residues. CDR1 is SSHAT and CDR2 is FNYEAQ in the germline V gene (reference sequence). CDR3 coding DNA: TGTGCTAGCAGCCCCAGGACAGGGCTTGAGCAGTTCTTC. Protein sequence: CASSPRTGLEQFF.

The table lists this clone with a few counts. This sequence joins TRBV29-1 and TRBJ1-1; 8 bases line up with TRBD1. V trimming: 7 bases; J trimming: 6 bases; junction bases outside the gene matches: 7. Germline V lookup: CDR1 SQVTM, CDR2 ANQGSEA. This CDR3 has 12 residues. The CDR3 reads CSARQGNSEAFF. Here the CDR3 DNA reads TGCAGCGCCCGACAGGGGAATTCTGAAGCTTTCTTT.

This chain connects TRBV5-1 to TRBJ2-1; 14 nucleotides line up with TRBD2. The CDR3 sequence is 15 residues long. CDR1 SGHRS and CDR2 YFSETQ come from the germline V gene. Trimming took 6 bases from V and 9 from J; bases not matched to a gene: 8. The CDR3 loop is CASTPTSGRGGEQFF. CDR3 DNA sequence: TGCGCCAGCACCCCGACTAGCGGGAGGGGGGGTGAGCAGTTCTTC.

In the case of this clone: The identical CDR3 is also encoded by other nucleotide sequences in the sample. The V gene is TRBV5-1, the J gene TRBJ2-2; TRBD1 is a possible D gene (6 bases). Germline assignment: CDR1 SGHRS and CDR2 YFSETQ. This CDR3 is built from 16 residues. With 0 bases removed from V and 4 bases from J, the gap between germline ends came to 13 bases. The CDR3 coding sequence is TGCGCCAGCAGCTTGGTGGTTGGACAGTCCACCGGGGAGCTGTTTTTT. Residues: CASSLVVGQSTGELFF.

The chain carries TRBV4-1 and TRBJ1-1, with unresolved D. V lost 3 bases and J 3 bases, leaving 11 bases between the germline ends. The CDR3 runs to 14 residues. Germline V lookup: CDR1 MGHRA, CDR2 YSYEKL. The CDR3 coding sequence is TGCGCCAGCAGCCACATAAGTCAGGACACTGAAGCTTTCTTT. Amino acid sequence: CASSHISQDTEAFF.

V usage is TRBV28 and J usage is TRBJ1-2; 7 positions agree with TRBD1. V was clipped by 2 bases and J by 3 bases; unmatched bases: 15. The CDR3 has 18 amino acids. Germline assignment: CDR1 MDHEN and CDR2 SYDVKM. CDR3 in amino acids: CASSLRSPPQGVHYGYTF. In DNA, the CDR3 is TGTGCCAGCAGTTTACGGTCCCCGCCCCAGGGGGTTCACTATGGCTACACCTTC.

The count of this clone is one. The V call is TRBV6-5, the J call TRBJ2-7; no reliable D call. The CDR3 is 14 residues long. V lost 5 bases, J lost 0 bases, and 11 bases lay in between. Per the germline V gene, CDR1 is MNHEY and CDR2 is SVGAGI. In DNA, the CDR3 is TGTGCCAGCAGTCCAGACACAGCCTCCTACGAGCAGTACTTC. Translation: CASSPDTASYEQYF.

This clone was detected only a few times. The J gene is TRBJ1-2, the V gene TRBV6-5; 7 nucleotides line up with TRBD1. Per the germline V gene, CDR1 is MNHEY and CDR2 is SVGAGI. The CDR3 length is 16 residues. V was pared by 0 bases and J by 8 bases, with 12 bases of the junction left unmatched. The CDR3 sequence is CASSYSPDRPSRGYTF. CDR3 coding DNA: TGTGCCAGCAGTTACTCGCCGGACAGGCCGTCTAGGGGCTACACCTTC.

This sequence joins TRBV16 and TRBJ1-2; D is ambiguous. The germline V gene has CDR1 KGHSY and CDR2 FQNENV. Trimming left V 7 bases short and J 8 bases short, with 20 bases between. The CDR3 covers 14 residues. CDR3 residues: CASIPGSVAGGYTF. CDR3 in DNA: TGTGCCAGCATTCCTGGGTCGGTTGCAGGAGGCTACACCTTC.